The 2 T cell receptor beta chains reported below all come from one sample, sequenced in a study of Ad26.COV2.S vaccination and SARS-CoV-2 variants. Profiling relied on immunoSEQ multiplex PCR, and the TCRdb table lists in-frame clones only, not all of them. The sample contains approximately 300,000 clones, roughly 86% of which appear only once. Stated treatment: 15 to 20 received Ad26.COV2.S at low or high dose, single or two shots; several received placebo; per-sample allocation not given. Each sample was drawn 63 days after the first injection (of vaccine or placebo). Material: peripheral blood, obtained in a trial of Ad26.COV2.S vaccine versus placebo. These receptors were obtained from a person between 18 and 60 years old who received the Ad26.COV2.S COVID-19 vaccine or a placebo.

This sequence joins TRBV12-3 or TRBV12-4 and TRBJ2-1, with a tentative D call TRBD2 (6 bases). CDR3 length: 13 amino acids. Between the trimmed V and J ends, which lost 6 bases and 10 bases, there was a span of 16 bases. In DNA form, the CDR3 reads TGTGCCAGCAGAACCGGGACTCTGGGAGAGCAGTTCTTC. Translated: CASRTGTLGEQFF.

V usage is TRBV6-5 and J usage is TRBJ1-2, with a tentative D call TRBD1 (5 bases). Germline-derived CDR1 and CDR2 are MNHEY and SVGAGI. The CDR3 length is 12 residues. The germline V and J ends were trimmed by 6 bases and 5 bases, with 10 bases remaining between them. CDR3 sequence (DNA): TGTGCCAGCAGCAATGCAGGGTATGGCTACACCTTC. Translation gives CASSNAGYGYTF.